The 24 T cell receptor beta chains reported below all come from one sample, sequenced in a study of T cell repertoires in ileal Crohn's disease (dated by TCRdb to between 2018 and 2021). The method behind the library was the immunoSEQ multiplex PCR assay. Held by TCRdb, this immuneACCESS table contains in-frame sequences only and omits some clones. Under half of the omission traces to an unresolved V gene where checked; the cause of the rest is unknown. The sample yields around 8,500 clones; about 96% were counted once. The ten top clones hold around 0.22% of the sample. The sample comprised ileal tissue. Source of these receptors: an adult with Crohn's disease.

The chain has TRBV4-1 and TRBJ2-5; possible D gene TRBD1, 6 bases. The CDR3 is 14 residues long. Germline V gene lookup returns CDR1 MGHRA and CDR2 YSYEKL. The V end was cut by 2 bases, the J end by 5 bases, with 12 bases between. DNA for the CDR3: TGCGCCAGCAGCCAAAGGTCGAGGGGGGAGACCCAGTACTTC. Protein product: CASSQRSRGETQYF.

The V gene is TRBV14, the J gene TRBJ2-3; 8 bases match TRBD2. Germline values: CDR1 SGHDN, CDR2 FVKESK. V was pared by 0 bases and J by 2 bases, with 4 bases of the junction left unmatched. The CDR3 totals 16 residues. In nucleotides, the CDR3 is TGTGCCAGCAGCCAAGACGCCGGGGGGGTCACAGATACGCAGTATTTT. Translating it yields CASSQDAGGVTDTQYF.

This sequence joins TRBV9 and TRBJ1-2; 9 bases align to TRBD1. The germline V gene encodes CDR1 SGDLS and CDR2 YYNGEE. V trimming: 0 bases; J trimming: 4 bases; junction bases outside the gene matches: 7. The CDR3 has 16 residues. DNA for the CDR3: TGTGCCAGCAGCGTAGATACAGGGGGCACTGGCTATGGCTACACCTTC. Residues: CASSVDTGGTGYGYTF.

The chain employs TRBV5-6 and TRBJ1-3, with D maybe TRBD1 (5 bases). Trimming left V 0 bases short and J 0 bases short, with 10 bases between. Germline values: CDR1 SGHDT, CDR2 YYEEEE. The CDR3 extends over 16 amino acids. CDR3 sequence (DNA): TGTGCCAGCAGCTTGGACAGGCTCCTCTCTGGAAACACCATATATTTT. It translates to CASSLDRLLSGNTIYF.

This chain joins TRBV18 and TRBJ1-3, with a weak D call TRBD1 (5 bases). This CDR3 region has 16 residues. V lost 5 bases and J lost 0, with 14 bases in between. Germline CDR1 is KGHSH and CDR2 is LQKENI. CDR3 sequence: CASSTLQEPSGNTIYF. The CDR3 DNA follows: TGTGCCAGCTCAACGTTACAGGAGCCCTCTGGAAACACCATATATTTT. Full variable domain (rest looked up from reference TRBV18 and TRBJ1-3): NAGVMQNPRHLVRRRGQEARLRCSPMKGHSHVYWYRQLPEEGLKFMVYLQKENIIDESGMPKERFSAEFPKEGPSILRIQQVVRGDSAAYFCASSTLQEPSGNTIYFGEGSWLTVV.

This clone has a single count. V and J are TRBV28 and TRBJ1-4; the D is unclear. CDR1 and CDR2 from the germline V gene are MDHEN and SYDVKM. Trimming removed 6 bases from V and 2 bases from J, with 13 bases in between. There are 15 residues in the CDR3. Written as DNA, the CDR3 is TGTGCCAGCAGATACGATGGAGGGACTAATGAAAAACTGTTTTTT. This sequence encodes CASRYDGGTNEKLFF.

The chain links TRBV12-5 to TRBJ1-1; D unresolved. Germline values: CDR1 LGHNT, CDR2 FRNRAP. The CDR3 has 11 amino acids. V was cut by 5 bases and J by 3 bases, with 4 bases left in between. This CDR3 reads CASGSHTEAFF. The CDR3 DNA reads TGTGCTAGTGGTAGCCACACTGAAGCTTTCTTT.

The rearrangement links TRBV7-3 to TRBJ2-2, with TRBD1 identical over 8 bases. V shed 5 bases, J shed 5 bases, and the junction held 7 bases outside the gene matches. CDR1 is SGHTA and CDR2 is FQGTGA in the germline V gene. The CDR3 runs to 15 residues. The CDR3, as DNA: TGTGCCAGCAGCCCTGGACAGGGCTGGACCGGGGAGCTGTTTTTT. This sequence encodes CASSPGQGWTGELFF.

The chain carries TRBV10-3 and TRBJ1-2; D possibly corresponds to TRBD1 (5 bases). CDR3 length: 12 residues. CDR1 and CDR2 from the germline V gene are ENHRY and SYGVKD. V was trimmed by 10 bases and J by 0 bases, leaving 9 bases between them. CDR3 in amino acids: CATGGANYGYTF. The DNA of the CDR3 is TGTGCCACGGGGGGAGCTAACTATGGCTACACCTTC.

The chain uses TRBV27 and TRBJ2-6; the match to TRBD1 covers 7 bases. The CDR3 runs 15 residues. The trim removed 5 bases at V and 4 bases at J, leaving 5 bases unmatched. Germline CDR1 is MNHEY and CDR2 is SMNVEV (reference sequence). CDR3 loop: CASSPHRGGANVLTF. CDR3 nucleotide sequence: TGTGCCAGCAGTCCCCACAGGGGAGGGGCCAACGTCCTGACTTTC.

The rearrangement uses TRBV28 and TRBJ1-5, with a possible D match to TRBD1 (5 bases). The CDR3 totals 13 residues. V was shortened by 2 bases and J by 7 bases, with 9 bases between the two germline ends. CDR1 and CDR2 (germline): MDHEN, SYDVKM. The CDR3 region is CASSLQGSQPQHF. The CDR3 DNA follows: TGTGCCAGCAGTTTACAGGGTTCCCAGCCCCAGCATTTT.

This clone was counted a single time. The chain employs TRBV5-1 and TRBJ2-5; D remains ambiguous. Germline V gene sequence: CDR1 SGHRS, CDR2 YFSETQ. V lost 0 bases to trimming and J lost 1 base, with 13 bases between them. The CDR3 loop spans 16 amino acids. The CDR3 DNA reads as TGCGCCAGCAGCTTGGAGGCCAGGATTGTCCAAGAGACCCAGTACTTC. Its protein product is CASSLEARIVQETQYF.

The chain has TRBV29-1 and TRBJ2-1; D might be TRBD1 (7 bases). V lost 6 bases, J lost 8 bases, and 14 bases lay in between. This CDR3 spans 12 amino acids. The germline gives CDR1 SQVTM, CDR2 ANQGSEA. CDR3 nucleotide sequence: TGCAGCGTCGACACCAGGGGGGATGAGCAGTTCTTC. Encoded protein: CSVDTRGDEQFF.

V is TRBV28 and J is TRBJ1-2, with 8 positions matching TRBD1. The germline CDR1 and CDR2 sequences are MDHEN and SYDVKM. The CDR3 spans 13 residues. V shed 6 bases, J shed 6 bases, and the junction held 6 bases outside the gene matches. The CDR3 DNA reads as TGTGCCAGCAGGAGACAGGGGTGGGATGGCTACACCTTC. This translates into CASRRQGWDGYTF.

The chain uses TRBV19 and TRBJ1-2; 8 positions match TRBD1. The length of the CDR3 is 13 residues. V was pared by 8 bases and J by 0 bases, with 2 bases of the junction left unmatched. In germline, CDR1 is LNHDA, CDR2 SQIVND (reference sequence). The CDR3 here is CASRDRTNYGYTF. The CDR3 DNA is TGTGCCAGTCGGGACAGGACTAACTATGGCTACACCTTC.

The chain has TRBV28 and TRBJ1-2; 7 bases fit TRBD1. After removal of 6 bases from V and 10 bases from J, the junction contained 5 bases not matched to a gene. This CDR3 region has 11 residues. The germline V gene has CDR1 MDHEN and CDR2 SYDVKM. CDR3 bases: TGTGCCAGCAGCAGACAGGGAGCCTACACCTTC. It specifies CASSRQGAYTF.

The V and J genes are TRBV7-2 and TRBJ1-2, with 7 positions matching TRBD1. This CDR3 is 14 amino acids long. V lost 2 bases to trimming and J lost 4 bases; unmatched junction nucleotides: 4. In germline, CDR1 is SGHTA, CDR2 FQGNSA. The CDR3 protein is CASSLWDSSYGYTF. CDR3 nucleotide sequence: TGTGCCAGCAGCTTATGGGACAGTAGCTATGGCTACACCTTC.

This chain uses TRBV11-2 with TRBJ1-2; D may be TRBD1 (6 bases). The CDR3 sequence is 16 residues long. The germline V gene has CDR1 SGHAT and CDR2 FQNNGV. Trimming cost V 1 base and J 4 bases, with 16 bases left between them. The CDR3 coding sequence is TGTGCCAGCAGCTTAGGCCTTACAGGGATTGGCTATGGCTACACCTTC. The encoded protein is CASSLGLTGIGYGYTF.

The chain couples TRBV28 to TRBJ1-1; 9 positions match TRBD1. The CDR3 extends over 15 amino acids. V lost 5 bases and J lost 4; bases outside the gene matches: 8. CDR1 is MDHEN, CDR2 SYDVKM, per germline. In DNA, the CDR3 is TGTGCCAGCAGTCCCCCCCGGGGACAGGGCACTGAAGCTTTCTTT. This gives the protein CASSPPRGQGTEAFF.

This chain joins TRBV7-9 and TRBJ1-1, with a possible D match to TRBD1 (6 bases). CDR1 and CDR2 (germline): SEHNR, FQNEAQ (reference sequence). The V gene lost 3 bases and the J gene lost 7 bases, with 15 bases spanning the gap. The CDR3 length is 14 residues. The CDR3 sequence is CASSFEQGGVEAFF. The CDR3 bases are TGTGCCAGCAGCTTTGAACAAGGGGGAGTTGAAGCTTTCTTT.

The CDR3 loop is CASSGNDGTSGGASYNEQFF. The CDR3 DNA follows: TGTGCCAGCAGCGGTAATGACGGGACTAGCGGGGGGGCCTCCTACAATGAGCAGTTCTTC. The rearrangement joins TRBV2 to TRBJ2-1, with 16 nucleotides matching TRBD2. CDR1 is SNHLY, CDR2 FYNNEI, per germline. CDR3 length: 20 residues. After removal of 6 bases from V and 0 bases from J, the junction contained 11 bases not matched to a gene. Drawing the rest from reference TRBV2 and TRBJ2-1, the complete variable domain is EPEVTQTPSHQVTQMGQEVILRCVPISNHLYFYWYRQILGQKVEFLVSFYNNEISEKSEIFDDQFSVERPDGSNFTLKIRSTKLEDSAMYFCASSGNDGTSGGASYNEQFFGPGTRLTVL.

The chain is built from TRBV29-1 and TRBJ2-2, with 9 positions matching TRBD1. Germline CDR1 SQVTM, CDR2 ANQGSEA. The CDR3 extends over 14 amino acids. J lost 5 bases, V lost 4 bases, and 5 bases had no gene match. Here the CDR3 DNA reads TGCAGCGTTGCACAGGGGGCGGGGACCGGGGAGCTGTTTTTT. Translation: CSVAQGAGTGELFF.

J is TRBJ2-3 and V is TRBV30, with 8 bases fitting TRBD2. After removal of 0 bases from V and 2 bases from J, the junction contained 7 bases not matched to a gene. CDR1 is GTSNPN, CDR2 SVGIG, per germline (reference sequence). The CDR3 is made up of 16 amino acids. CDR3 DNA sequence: TGTGCCTGGAGTGTACTTGGCGGGGGGATCACAGATACGCAGTATTTT. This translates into CAWSVLGGGITDTQYF. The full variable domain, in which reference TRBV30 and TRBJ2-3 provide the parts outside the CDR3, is SQTIHQWPATLVQPVGSPLSLECTVEGTSNPNLYWYRQAAGRGLQLLFYSVGIGQISSEVPQNLSASRPQDRQFILSSKKLLLSDSGFYLCAWSVLGGGITDTQYFGPGTRLTVL.

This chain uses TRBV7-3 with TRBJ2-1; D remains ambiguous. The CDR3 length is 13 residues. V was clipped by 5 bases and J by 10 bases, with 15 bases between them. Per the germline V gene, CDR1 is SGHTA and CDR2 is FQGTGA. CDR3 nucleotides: TGTGCCAGCAGCGTCACCAAGGTCGGGGAGCAGTTCTTC. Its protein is CASSVTKVGEQFF.